These 23 T cell receptor beta chains originate from one sample sequenced in a study of T cells after yellow fever vaccination. One entry per CDR3 protein, called by TCRdb with MiXCR from the 5' RACE reads. The sample has under 500,000 distinct CDR3 sequences; roughly 20% are singletons. This specimen consisted of PBMCs, obtained before the yellow fever booster vaccination. Receptors originate from a man between 18 and 35 years old who received the YFV17D yellow fever vaccine.

Points on this clonotype: The junction differs from germline at one of its ends, possibly a read error. The chain links TRBV7-3 to TRBJ1-1; D is possibly TRBD1 (5 bases). Germline V gives CDR1 SGHTA, CDR2 FQGTGA. The CDR3 contains 14 residues. The CDR3: CASSSQGANTEAFF. The DNA of the CDR3 is TGCGCCAGCAGCTCCCAGGGCGCGAACACTGAAGCTTTCTTT.

This clonotype was seen a few times. CDR3 sequence reads: CASRTGLAGDEQYF. The DNA for the CDR3 is TGTGCCAGCAGAACCGGACTAGCGGGGGACGAGCAGTACTTC. The chain joins TRBV7-8 to TRBJ2-7, with 13 bases that match TRBD2. Looked up from germline, CDR1 is SGHVS and CDR2 is FQNEAQ. V shed 6 bases and J 5 bases; nucleotides not matched to a gene: 4. The CDR3 sequence is 14 residues long.

The chain combines TRBV2 with TRBJ2-1; D is unresolved. Trimming removed 6 bases at V and 8 bases at J, with 11 bases between. Germline V gives CDR1 SNHLY, CDR2 FYNNEI. The CDR3 contains 12 residues. The CDR3 nucleotides are TGTGCCAGCAGCCCTGACTTGTATGAGCAGTTCTTC. Translating it yields CASSPDLYEQFF.

This clonotype was picked up a small number of times. The V gene is TRBV15, the J gene TRBJ1-4, with TRBD1 identical over 8 bases. Germline assignment: CDR1 LNHNV and CDR2 YYDKDF (reference sequence). J gave up 8 bases and V 5 bases, and 7 bases lay outside the gene matches. The CDR3 is 14 amino acids. As DNA, the CDR3 is TGTGCCACCAGCCTACGACAGGGGCAAGAAAAACTGTTTTTT. This codes for CATSLRQGQEKLFF.

The chain is built from TRBV4-1 and TRBJ2-6, with D possibly TRBD1 on 7 matching bases. V lost 4 bases and J lost 0, with 19 bases in between. This CDR3 is 19 amino acids long. From germline, CDR1 is MGHRA and CDR2 YSYEKL. The CDR3 spells CASSLRDSKTSSGANVLTF. CDR3 nucleotide sequence: TGCGCCAGCAGCCTCCGGGACAGTAAGACTAGCTCTGGGGCCAACGTCCTGACTTTC.

The rearrangement joins TRBV5-1 to TRBJ2-7; D remains unclear. The CDR3 covers 15 residues. V gave up 4 bases and J gave up 0 bases, with 14 bases separating them. Germline assignment: CDR1 SGHRS and CDR2 YFSETQ. The CDR3 loop is CASSKDPGSSYEQYF. CDR3 DNA: TGCGCCAGCAGCAAGGATCCGGGTAGCTCCTACGAGCAGTACTTC.

This clonotype was detected ten times or more. The chain has TRBV5-1 and TRBJ1-1; a possible D gene is TRBD1 (5 bases). CDR1 SGHRS and CDR2 YFSETQ come from the germline V gene. V shed 2 bases and J shed 6 bases, with 14 bases lying between them. CDR3 length: 14 residues. In nucleotides, the CDR3 is TGCGCCAGCAGCTTCCTAGGGGATGGAGCTGAAGCTTTCTTT. It encodes CASSFLGDGAEAFF. The full variable domain, rest sourced from reference TRBV5-1 and TRBJ1-1, is KAGVTQTPRYLIKTRGQQVTLSCSPISGHRSVSWYQQTPGQGLQFLFEYFSETQRNKGNFPGRFSGRQFSNSRSEMNVSTLELGDSALYLCASSFLGDGAEAFFGQGTRLTVV.

The rearrangement joins TRBV7-2 to TRBJ2-2, with D possibly TRBD2 on 6 matching bases. CDR3 length equals 16 residues. Per germline, CDR1 SGHTA and CDR2 FQGNSA. The germline V and J ends were trimmed by 3 bases and 0 bases, with 11 bases remaining between them. The DNA of the CDR3 is TGTGCCAGCAGCTTGCAGGGACTCGCGAACACCGGGGAGCTGTTTTTT. Amino acids: CASSLQGLANTGELFF.

The chain employs TRBV5-1 and TRBJ1-6; 8 bases map to TRBD1. Trimming took 4 bases from V and 9 from J; bases not matched to a gene: 9. The CDR3 is 15 amino acids. Germline V gives CDR1 SGHRS, CDR2 YFSETQ. In DNA form, the CDR3 reads TGCGCCAGCAGCGGAGCACAGGGGGTAGGTTCACCCCTCCACTTT. Encoded protein: CASSGAQGVGSPLHF.

The V gene is TRBV7-2, the J gene TRBJ2-3, with 9 bases matching TRBD2. This CDR3 region has 16 residues. The J segment lost 2 bases and the V segment lost 5 bases, leaving 8 bases of the junction unmatched. Germline values: CDR1 SGHTA, CDR2 FQGNSA. The CDR3 nucleotides are TGTGCCAGCAGCCCTATAGCGGGGGCGTACACAGATACGCAGTATTTT. This gives the protein CASSPIAGAYTDTQYF.

V usage is TRBV6-5 and J usage is TRBJ1-2; no firm D call. Trimming cost V 0 bases and J 6 bases, with 14 bases left between them. The CDR3 consists of 15 residues. Germline CDR1 reads MNHEY; CDR2 reads SVGAGI. The CDR3 loop is CASSYSRLSGDGYTF. The CDR3 nucleotides read TGTGCCAGCAGTTACTCTAGACTATCGGGAGATGGCTACACCTTC.

The chain joins TRBV15 to TRBJ1-1; 12 nucleotides match TRBD1. Germline assignment: CDR1 LNHNV and CDR2 YYDKDF (reference sequence). The CDR3 runs 15 residues. The CDR3 sequence is CAAGLPGQGAVEAFF. The CDR3, as DNA: TGTGCAGCCGGTCTCCCGGGACAGGGGGCCGTTGAAGCTTTCTTT.

The table lists this clonotype with a few counts. The genes are TRBV27 and TRBJ1-5, with D perhaps TRBD1 (5 bases). The CDR3 is 15 amino acids. Trimming took off 5 bases at V and 9 bases at J, with 20 bases between the two ends. Germline assignment: CDR1 MNHEY and CDR2 SMNVEV (reference sequence). The CDR3 nucleotides are TGTGCCAGCAGTCCCGATGGGCAGGGATCGGGGCCCCAGCATTTT. This sequence encodes CASSPDGQGSGPQHF.

This chain connects TRBV7-9 to TRBJ2-6; D is ambiguous. Germline V gene data show CDR1 as SEHNR and CDR2 as FQNEAQ (reference sequence). With 4 bases removed from V and 2 bases from J, the gap between germline ends came to 6 bases. The CDR3 runs 14 residues. CDR3: CASSSRAGANVLTF. The DNA of the CDR3 is TGTGCCAGCAGCTCCCGGGCTGGGGCCAACGTCCTGACTTTC. Using reference TRBV7-9 and TRBJ2-6 for the parts outside the CDR3, the full variable domain is DTGVSQNPRHKITKRGQNVTFRCDPISEHNRLYWYRQTLGQGPEFLTYFQNEAQLEKSRLLSDRFSAERPKGSFSTLEIQRTEQGDSAMYLCASSSRAGANVLTFGAGSRLTVL.

This clonotype was detected only a few times. V gene TRBV14 combines with J gene TRBJ1-2; 7 bases align to TRBD1. Losses at the gene ends were 3 bases for V and 4 bases for J; bases not matched to a gene: 2. CDR3 length equals 13 residues. Per germline, CDR1 SGHDN and CDR2 FVKESK. CDR3 region: CASSQTGPYGYTF. Here the CDR3 DNA reads TGTGCCAGCAGCCAGACAGGGCCCTATGGCTACACCTTC.

This chain connects TRBV29-1 to TRBJ2-6; TRBD1 aligns across 8 bases. V dropped 5 bases and J dropped 4; count of bases not matched to a gene: 4. This CDR3 region has 14 residues. Germline V CDR1 and CDR2: SQVTM, ANQGSEA. The CDR3 DNA follows: TGCAGCGTTCCAGGGGGCTCCGGGGCCAACGTCCTGACTTTC. This sequence encodes CSVPGGSGANVLTF. Combining the CDR3 with reference TRBV29-1 and TRBJ2-6 gives the whole variable domain SAVISQKPSRDICQRGTSLTIQCQVDSQVTMMFWYRQQPGQSLTLIATANQGSEATYESGFVIDKFPISRPNLTFSTLTVSNMSPEDSSIYLCSVPGGSGANVLTFGAGSRLTVL.

This clonotype was seen a handful of times. V usage is TRBV7-2 and J usage is TRBJ2-3, with TRBD2 identical over 9 bases. The CDR3 runs 16 residues. Germline V gives CDR1 SGHTA, CDR2 FQGNSA. V shed 1 base and J 3 bases; nucleotides not matched to a gene: 5. DNA of the CDR3: TGTGCCAGCAGCTTAGGTATAGCGGGGGTTACAGATACGCAGTATTTT. It codes for CASSLGIAGVTDTQYF. The full variable domain, its missing parts supplied by reference TRBV7-2 and TRBJ2-3, is GAGVSQSPSNKVTEKGKDVELRCDPISGHTALYWYRQSLGQGLEFLIYFQGNSAPDKSGLPSDRFSAERTGGSVSTLTIQRTQQEDSAVYLCASSLGIAGVTDTQYFGPGTRLTVL.

The chain is built from TRBV7-9 and TRBJ2-1, with TRBD1 as a possible D gene (6 bases). This CDR3 spans 16 amino acids. Trimming stripped 4 bases from V and 4 bases from J, with 17 bases between. The germline V gene has CDR1 SEHNR and CDR2 FQNEAQ (reference sequence). CDR3 in amino acids: CASSYSYREPYNEQFF. The CDR3 DNA sequence: TGTGCCAGCAGCTACTCCTACAGGGAGCCATACAATGAGCAGTTCTTC.

This clonotype appeared a few times. The chain recombines TRBV27 with TRBJ1-6; D call uncertain. The CDR3 runs 14 residues. Trimming stripped 2 bases from V and 8 bases from J, with 10 bases between. Germline V lookup: CDR1 MNHEY, CDR2 SMNVEV (reference sequence). As DNA, the CDR3 is TGTGCCAGCAGTTTAGAGGGTCTGGATTCACCCCTCCACTTT. Its protein is CASSLEGLDSPLHF.

The rearrangement uses TRBV4-3 and TRBJ1-2; 8 nucleotides align to TRBD1. The CDR3 is 14 residues long. The germline CDR1 and CDR2 sequences are LGHNA and YSLEER. V shed 1 base and J 7 bases; nucleotides not matched to a gene: 5. The CDR3 reads CASSQGQGSVGYTF. DNA of the CDR3: TGCGCCAGCAGCCAAGGACAGGGGTCGGTTGGCTACACCTTC.

The chain couples TRBV5-4 to TRBJ2-6; D might be TRBD2 (6 bases). Trimming shortened V by 1 base and J by 3 bases, and 8 bases separated the two germline ends. CDR1 and CDR2 from the germline V gene are SGHNT and YYREEE (reference sequence). This CDR3 has 15 amino acids. In DNA form, the CDR3 reads TGTGCCAGCAGCTTGTCGGGAGATGGGGCCAACGTCCTGACTTTC. It specifies CASSLSGDGANVLTF.

V usage is TRBV30 and J usage is TRBJ1-2, with a possible D match to TRBD1 (6 bases). The V and J ends lost 8 bases and 4 bases respectively, with 20 bases between them. Looked up from germline, CDR1 is GTSNPN and CDR2 is SVGIG (reference sequence). The CDR3 is 14 residues long. The CDR3 spells CAGETGRRRYGYTF. CDR3 coding DNA: TGTGCCGGGGAAACAGGGCGAAGGCGCTATGGCTACACCTTC.

This clonotype was counted at least ten times. CDR3 coding DNA: TGTGCCAGCAGCTTATACAGCAGCACGAACACCGGGGAGCTGTTTTTT. It encodes CASSLYSSTNTGELFF. The J gene is TRBJ2-2, the V gene TRBV7-6; D gene ambiguous. The germline V and J ends were trimmed by 2 bases and 0 bases, with 10 bases remaining between them. There are 16 residues in the CDR3. The V gene's germline CDR1 is SGHVS and CDR2 FNYEAQ.